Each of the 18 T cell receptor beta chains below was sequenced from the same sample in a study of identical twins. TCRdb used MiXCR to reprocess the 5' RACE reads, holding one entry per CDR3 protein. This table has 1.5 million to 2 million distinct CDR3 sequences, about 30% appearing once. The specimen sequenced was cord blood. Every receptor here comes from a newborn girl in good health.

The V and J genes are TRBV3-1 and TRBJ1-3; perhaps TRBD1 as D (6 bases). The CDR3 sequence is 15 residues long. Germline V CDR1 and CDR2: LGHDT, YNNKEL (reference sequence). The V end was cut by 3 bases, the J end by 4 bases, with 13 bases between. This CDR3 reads CASSHEAGVGNTIYF. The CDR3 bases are TGTGCCAGCAGCCATGAGGCAGGGGTCGGAAACACCATATATTTT.

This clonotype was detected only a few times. CDR3 coding DNA: TGTGCCAGCAGCTTTAGCGGGGCCGCCTACGAGCAGTACTTC. Its protein is CASSFSGAAYEQYF. The chain employs TRBV5-6 and TRBJ2-7; TRBD2 matches at 8 bases. The ends lost 2 bases at V and 2 bases at J; junction bases unmatched: 3. This CDR3 has 14 amino acids. Germline V gene lookup returns CDR1 SGHDT and CDR2 YYEEEE.

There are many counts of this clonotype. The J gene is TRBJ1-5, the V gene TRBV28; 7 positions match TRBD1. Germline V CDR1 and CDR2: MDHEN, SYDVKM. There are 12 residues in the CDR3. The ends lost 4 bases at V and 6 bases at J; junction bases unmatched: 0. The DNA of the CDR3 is TGTGCCAGCAGTTCAGGGGGTCAGCCCCAGCATTTT. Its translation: CASSSGGQPQHF.

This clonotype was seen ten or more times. The CDR3 loop reads CASTPGQGSEKLFF. The CDR3 DNA reads as TGTGCCAGCACCCCGGGACAGGGGAGTGAAAAACTGTTTTTT. The chain joins TRBV12-3 or TRBV12-4 to TRBJ1-4; 10 bases line up with TRBD1. The V and J ends lost 7 bases and 7 bases, in that order; junction bases with no gene match: 6. This CDR3 is built from 14 residues.

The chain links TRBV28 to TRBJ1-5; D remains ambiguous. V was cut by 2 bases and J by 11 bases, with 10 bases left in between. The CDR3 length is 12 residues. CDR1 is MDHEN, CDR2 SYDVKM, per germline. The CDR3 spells CASSLGLWAQHF. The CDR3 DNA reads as TGTGCCAGCAGTTTAGGGCTCTGGGCCCAGCATTTT.

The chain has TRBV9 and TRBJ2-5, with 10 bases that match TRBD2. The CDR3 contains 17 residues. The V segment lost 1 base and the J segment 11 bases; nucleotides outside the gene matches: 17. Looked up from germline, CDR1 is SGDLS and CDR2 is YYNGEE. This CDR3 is CASSVPASGSTYNEQYF. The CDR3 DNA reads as TGTGCCAGCAGCGTACCTGCTAGCGGGAGTACGTACAATGAGCAGTACTTC.

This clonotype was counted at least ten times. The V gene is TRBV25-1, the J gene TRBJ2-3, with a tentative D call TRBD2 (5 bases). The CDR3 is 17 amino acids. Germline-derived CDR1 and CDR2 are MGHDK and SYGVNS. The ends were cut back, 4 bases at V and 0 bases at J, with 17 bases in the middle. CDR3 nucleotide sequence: TGTGCCAGCAGTGGGGGTTTGTCTTGGACTAGCACAGATACGCAGTATTTT. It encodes CASSGGLSWTSTDTQYF.

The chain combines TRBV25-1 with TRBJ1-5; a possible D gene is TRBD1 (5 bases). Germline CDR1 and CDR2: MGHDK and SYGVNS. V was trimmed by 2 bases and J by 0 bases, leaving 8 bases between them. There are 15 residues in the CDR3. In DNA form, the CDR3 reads TGTGCCAGCAGTGAACCGGACACTAGCAATCAGCCCCAGCATTTT. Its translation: CASSEPDTSNQPQHF. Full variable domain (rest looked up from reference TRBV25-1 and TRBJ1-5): EADIYQTPRYLVIGTGKKITLECSQTMGHDKMYWYQQDPGMELHLIHYSYGVNSTEKGDLSSESTVSRIRTEHFPLTLESARPSHTSQYLCASSEPDTSNQPQHFGDGTRLSIL.

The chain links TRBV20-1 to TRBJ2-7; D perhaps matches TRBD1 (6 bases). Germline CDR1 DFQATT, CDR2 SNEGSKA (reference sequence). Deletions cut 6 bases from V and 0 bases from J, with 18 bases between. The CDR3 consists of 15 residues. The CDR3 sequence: CSAHGLGHISYEQYF. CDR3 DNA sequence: TGCAGTGCCCATGGGTTGGGACACATCTCCTACGAGCAGTACTTC.

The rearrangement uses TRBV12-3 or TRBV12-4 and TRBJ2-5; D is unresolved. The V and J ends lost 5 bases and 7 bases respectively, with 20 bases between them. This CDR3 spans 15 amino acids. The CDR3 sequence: CASSPYSDVPGTQYF. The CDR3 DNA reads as TGTGCCAGCAGTCCCTACAGTGACGTTCCTGGGACCCAGTACTTC.

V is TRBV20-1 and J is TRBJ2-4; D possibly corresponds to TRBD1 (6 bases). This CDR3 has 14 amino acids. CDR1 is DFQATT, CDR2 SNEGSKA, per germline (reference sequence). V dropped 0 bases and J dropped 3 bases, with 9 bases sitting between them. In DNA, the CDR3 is TGCAGTGCTAGAGATCGAGGGGGCAAAAACATTCAGTACTTC. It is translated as CSARDRGGKNIQYF.

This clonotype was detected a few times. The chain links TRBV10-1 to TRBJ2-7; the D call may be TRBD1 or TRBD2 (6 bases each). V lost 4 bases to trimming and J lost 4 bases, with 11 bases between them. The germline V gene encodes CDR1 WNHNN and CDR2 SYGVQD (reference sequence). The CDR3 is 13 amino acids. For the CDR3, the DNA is TGCGCCAGCAGTGGACTAGGGGGATACGAGCAGTACTTC. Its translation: CASSGLGGYEQYF.

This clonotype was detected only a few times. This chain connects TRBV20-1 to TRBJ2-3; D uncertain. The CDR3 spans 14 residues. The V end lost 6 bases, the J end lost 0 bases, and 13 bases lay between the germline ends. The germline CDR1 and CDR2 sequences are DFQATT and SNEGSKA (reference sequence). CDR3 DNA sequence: TGCAGTGCCGGTCCCGCAACTAGCACAGATACGCAGTATTTT. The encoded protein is CSAGPATSTDTQYF.

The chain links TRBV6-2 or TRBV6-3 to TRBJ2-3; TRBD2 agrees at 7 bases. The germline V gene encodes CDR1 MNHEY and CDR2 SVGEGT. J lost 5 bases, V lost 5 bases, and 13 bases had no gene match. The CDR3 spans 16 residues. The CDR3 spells CASSMVQRGREDTQYF. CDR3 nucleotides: TGTGCCAGCAGTATGGTCCAACGGGGGAGGGAAGATACGCAGTATTTT.

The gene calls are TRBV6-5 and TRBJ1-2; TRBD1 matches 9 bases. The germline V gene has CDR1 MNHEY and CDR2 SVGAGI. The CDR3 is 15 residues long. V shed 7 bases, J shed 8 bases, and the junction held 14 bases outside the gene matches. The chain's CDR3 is CASKRGQGDTRGYTF. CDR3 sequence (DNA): TGTGCCAGCAAACGGGGACAGGGTGACACCAGGGGCTACACCTTC.

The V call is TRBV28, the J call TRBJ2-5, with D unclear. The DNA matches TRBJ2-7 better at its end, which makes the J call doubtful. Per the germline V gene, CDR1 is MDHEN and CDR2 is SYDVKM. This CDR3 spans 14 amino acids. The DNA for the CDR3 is TGTGCCAGCACCCCGATTGGTACCTCCTACGAGCAGTACTTC. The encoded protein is CASTPIGTSYEQYF.

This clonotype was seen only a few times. CDR3 region: CSARGVGRENQPQHF. CDR3 DNA sequence: TGCAGTGCTAGAGGAGTGGGGCGGGAAAATCAGCCCCAGCATTTT. This chain joins TRBV20-1 and TRBJ1-5, with D possibly being TRBD1 (5 bases). From germline, CDR1 is DFQATT and CDR2 SNEGSKA (reference sequence). Trimming shortened V by 1 base and J by 4 bases, and 14 bases separated the two germline ends. The CDR3 covers 15 residues.

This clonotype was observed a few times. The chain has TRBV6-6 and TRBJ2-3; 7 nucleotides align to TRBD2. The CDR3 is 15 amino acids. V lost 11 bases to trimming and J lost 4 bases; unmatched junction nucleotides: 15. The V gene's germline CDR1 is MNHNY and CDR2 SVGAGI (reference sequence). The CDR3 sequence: CAGKGGGGNADTQYF. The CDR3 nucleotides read TGTGCCGGAAAAGGTGGGGGGGGGAACGCAGATACGCAGTATTTT.